The sequence of this TCR beta chain was determined in a study of T cells in Graves' hyperthyroidism and ophthalmopathy. TCR beta CDR3 sequences were amplified from RNA transcripts. The study used the HTBI primer set for a first-round RT-PCR of the TCR CDR3. One entry per CDR3 protein results from TCRdb running MiXCR on the multiplex PCR reads. Of around 620,000 distinct CDR3 sequences listed, approximately 15% were seen once; the top ten hold more than 6%. The sample consisted of blood. The clonotype originates from a woman between 18 and 29 years old with Graves' ophthalmopathy.

CDR3 sequence: CASSPPGTGTAKNIQYF. CDR3 bases: TGTGCCAGCTCACCACCTGGGACAGGGACAGCCAAAAACATTCAGTACTTC. J is TRBJ2-4 and V is TRBV18; 9 bases line up with TRBD1. The J segment lost 0 bases and the V segment lost 0 bases, leaving 3 bases of the junction unmatched. Germline CDR1 KGHSH, CDR2 LQKENI. CDR3 length equals 17 residues. The whole variable domain, remainder taken from reference TRBV18 and TRBJ2-4, is NAGVMQNPRHLVRRRGQEARLRCSPMKGHSHVYWYRQLPEEGLKFMVYLQKENIIDESGMPKERFSAEFPKEGPSILRIQQVVRGDSAAYFCASSPPGTGTAKNIQYFGAGTRLSVL.